This entry lists 20 T cell receptor beta chains sequenced from one sample in a study of molecular identifiers for immune sequencing clone quantification. From the PCR reads, TCRdb called clonotypes with MiXCR, one entry per CDR3 protein. The table has about 640,000 distinct CDR3 sequences, about 20% seen once. The specimen was naive CD8+ T cells from blood, with Jurkat cell RNA spiked in. Described subset: FACS-sorted CD8+CD4-CCR7+CD45RA+ naive T cells. The receptors come from a human donor in good health. Some libraries in this study had Jurkat cell RNA spiked in.

A remark on this clonotype: This clone may be a read error of a much larger clone one base away. The chain uses TRBV13 and TRBJ2-1, with D hard to call. The CDR3 consists of 16 residues. Germline-derived CDR1 and CDR2 are PRHDT and FYEKMQ (reference sequence). The CDR3 loop reads CASSLGRAPSYTEQFF. The CDR3 DNA follows: TGTGCCAGCAGCTTAGGAAGGGCGCCCTCCTACACTGAGCAGTTCTTC.

About this clonotype itself: This may arise from a read error, as a much more abundant clone is one base away. The CDR3 does not close with the conserved phenylalanine or tryptophan, likely indicating a read error. The J gene is TRBJ1-5, the V gene TRBV27, with D maybe TRBD1 (6 bases). The CDR3 length is 17 residues. The germline V gene encodes CDR1 MNHEY and CDR2 SMNVEV (reference sequence). V was pared by 5 bases and J by 2 bases, with 19 bases between. This chain's CDR3 is CASSTGSVSFGNQPQHS. The CDR3 coding sequence is TGTGCCAGCAGTACAGGGTCGGTATCATTTGGCAATCAGCCCCAGCATTCT.

This clonotype was found a few times. This likely reflects a read error, since a far larger clone is one base away. This chain joins TRBV5-1 and TRBJ2-7; no firm D call. Looked up from germline, CDR1 is SGHRS and CDR2 is YFSETQ. The CDR3 runs to 13 residues. The CDR3 DNA reads as TGCGCCAGCAGCTTGGGGAGCTCCTACGGGCAGTACTTC. Amino acid sequence: CASSLGSSYGQYF.

Worth noting for this clonotype: Mismatch with germline at one junction end may stem from a read error. This chain uses TRBV30 with TRBJ2-5; D is unresolved. This CDR3 is built from 10 residues. Germline lookup yields CDR1 GTSNPN and CDR2 SVGIG (reference sequence). The CDR3 DNA sequence: TGTGCCCGGAGCCAAGAGACCCAGTACTTC. It specifies CARSQETQYF.

This clonotype has a single count. Being one base from a much bigger clone, this may be a read error. The J gene is TRBJ1-5, the V gene TRBV6-2 or TRBV6-3; TRBD1 might be the D (5 bases). The germline V and J ends were trimmed by 6 bases and 8 bases, with 14 bases remaining between them. The CDR3 totals 13 residues. The germline V gene has CDR1 MNHEY and CDR2 SVGEGT. CDR3 coding DNA: TGTGCCAGCAGCCATCCCAGGGCAGAGCCCCAGCATTTT. Its translation is CASSHPRAEPQHF.

The sample holds a few counts of this clonotype. This CDR3 fails to terminate in the conserved phenylalanine or tryptophan, so it likely reflects a read error. The chain is built from TRBV6-1 and TRBJ1-2; D is unclear. Trimming removed 10 bases at V and 9 bases at J, with 15 bases between. The germline V gene has CDR1 MNHNS and CDR2 SASEGT. CDR3 length: 11 amino acids. CDR3 loop: CATTEPTSYTS. For the CDR3, the DNA is TGTGCCACCACGGAACCCACGAGCTACACCTCC.

This clonotype was seen at least ten times. CDR3 protein: CASSLVSQPQHF. The CDR3 region has the DNA TGTGCCAGCAGCTTAGTGAGTCAGCCCCAGCATTTT. This chain uses TRBV7-9 with TRBJ1-5, with no clear D. The V and J ends lost 1 base and 6 bases respectively, with 4 bases between them. Germline loops: CDR1 SEHNR, CDR2 FQNEAQ (reference sequence). CDR3 length equals 12 residues.

This clonotype occurred many times. V usage is TRBV2 and J usage is TRBJ2-3, with TRBD2 matching over 8 bases. The CDR3 runs to 16 residues. CDR1 is SNHLY and CDR2 is FYNNEI in the germline V gene. Germline trimming cut 5 bases from V and 2 bases from J; bases unmatched to any gene: 9. The CDR3 DNA sequence: TGTGCCAGCAGTCCCCCCCAGCGGGGGCCCACAGATACGCAGTATTTT. The encoded protein is CASSPPQRGPTDTQYF.

Regarding this clonotype: This sequence may be a read error, since a much larger clone differs from it by one base. The CDR3 ends on some other residue instead of the conserved phenylalanine or tryptophan, so this is likely a read error. J is TRBJ2-1 and V is TRBV4-3; TRBD2 matches 10 bases. Germline trimming cut 0 bases from V and 8 bases from J; bases unmatched to any gene: 7. The CDR3 consists of 16 residues. The germline V gene encodes CDR1 LGHNA and CDR2 YSLEER. CDR3 sequence reads: CASSQDRLAGEDEQFL. CDR3 bases: TGCGCCAGCAGCCAAGATAGGCTAGCGGGAGAGGATGAGCAGTTCCTC.

The chain uses TRBV12-3 or TRBV12-4 and TRBJ2-5; D unresolved. The CDR3 runs to 12 residues. V dropped 7 bases and J dropped 5 bases, with 11 bases sitting between them. CDR3 loop: CASKWGRETQYF. The CDR3, as DNA: TGTGCCAGCAAGTGGGGTCGGGAGACCCAGTACTTC.

This clonotype was found many times. The V gene is TRBV25-1, the J gene TRBJ2-6; 8 nucleotides align to TRBD2. Germline loops: CDR1 MGHDK, CDR2 SYGVNS. The CDR3 contains 16 residues. The V segment lost 10 bases and the J segment 0 bases; nucleotides outside the gene matches: 8. The CDR3, as DNA: TGTGCCACCGGAGCGGGGGTGAACTCTGGGGCCAACGTCCTGACTTTC. Its translation: CATGAGVNSGANVLTF. Variable domain in full (rest from reference TRBV25-1 and TRBJ2-6): EADIYQTPRYLVIGTGKKITLECSQTMGHDKMYWYQQDPGMELHLIHYSYGVNSTEKGDLSSESTVSRIRTEHFPLTLESARPSHTSQYLCATGAGVNSGANVLTFGAGSRLTVL.

This clonotype has a count of ten or more. The V call is TRBV21-1, the J call TRBJ2-5; TRBD1 is taken as the D call from the table, unchecked against the DNA. TRBV21-1 is classified as a pseudogene. The CDR3 has 14 residues. The CDR3, as DNA: TGTGCCAGCAGCACAGGCCGGACAGAAGAGACCCAGTACTTC. It yields the protein CASSTGRTEETQYF.

The chain is built from TRBV10-3 and TRBJ1-5; D is unclear. Between the trimmed V and J ends, which lost 6 bases and 3 bases, there was a span of 12 bases. This CDR3 region has 14 residues. Germline-derived CDR1 and CDR2 are ENHRY and SYGVKD. The CDR3 loop is CAIREDGANQPQHF. CDR3 in DNA: TGTGCCATCAGAGAGGACGGAGCCAATCAGCCCCAGCATTTT.

This clonotype was found a few times. The chain uses TRBV12-3 or TRBV12-4 and TRBJ2-1, with D unresolved. V was cut by 7 bases and J by 0 bases, with 13 bases left in between. This CDR3 spans 15 amino acids. CDR3 region: CASIHEWSSYNEQFF. The CDR3 DNA reads as TGTGCCAGCATCCACGAGTGGAGCTCCTACAATGAGCAGTTCTTC.

Of note for this clonotype: This likely comes from a read error, as the CDR3 has no conserved phenylalanine or tryptophan at its end. The V call is TRBV27, the J call TRBJ1-2; no firm D call. In germline, CDR1 is MNHEY, CDR2 SMNVEV (reference sequence). The CDR3 has 13 residues. V shed 6 bases and J shed 4 bases, with 12 bases lying between them. The CDR3 reads CASSLGISYGYTY. CDR3 bases: TGTGCCAGCAGCTTGGGGATTTCCTATGGCTACACCTAC.

A remark on this clonotype: A clone one base away is much larger, so this may be a read error. The chain uses TRBV27 and TRBJ1-1; perhaps TRBD1 as D (5 bases). Trimming took off 5 bases at V and 4 bases at J, with 14 bases between the two ends. CDR3 length: 14 residues. Germline V gene sequence: CDR1 MNHEY, CDR2 SMNVEV (reference sequence). The CDR3 bases are TGTGCCAGCAGTGGAACAGGTCGGGGCACTGAAGCTTTCTTT. Residues: CASSGTGRGTEAFF.

The table lists this clonotype with many counts. This chain joins TRBV18 and TRBJ2-3; no clear D. The CDR3 covers 13 residues. V lost 2 bases to trimming and J lost 2 bases, with 5 bases between them. Germline CDR1 KGHSH, CDR2 LQKENI. The chain's CDR3 is CASSPSATDTQYF. For the CDR3, the DNA is TGTGCCAGCTCACCATCGGCCACAGATACGCAGTATTTT.

A word on this clonotype: Being one base from a much bigger clone, this may be a read error. This is likely a read error, given that the CDR3 carries no conserved phenylalanine or tryptophan at its end. V is TRBV7-8 and J is TRBJ2-6, with 8 bases matching TRBD1. This CDR3 has 20 amino acids. V shed 1 base, J shed 0 bases, and the junction held 11 bases outside the gene matches. Germline CDR1 is SGHVS and CDR2 is FQNEAQ. The CDR3 bases are TGTGCCAGCAGCTTAGTAATACAGACAGGGGACTTCTCTGGGGCCAACGTCCTGACTCTC. This encodes CASSLVIQTGDFSGANVLTL.

This clonotype was observed at least ten times. The genes are TRBV4-2 and TRBJ1-1; no clear D gene. This CDR3 region has 17 residues. V lost 1 base and J lost 1, with 16 bases in between. Germline CDR1 reads LGHNA; CDR2 reads YNFKEQ. The DNA for the CDR3 is TGTGCCAGCAGCCAAGTCTCACCAATTAGCGGGAACACTGAAGCTTTCTTT. It specifies CASSQVSPISGNTEAFF.

This clonotype showed up many times. The genes are TRBV6-2 or TRBV6-3 and TRBJ2-5; D unclear. V was pared by 8 bases and J by 0 bases, with 13 bases between. CDR1 and CDR2 (germline): MNHEY, SVGEGT. The CDR3 covers 14 residues. The CDR3 region is CASDANAYQETQYF. The DNA for the CDR3 is TGTGCCAGCGACGCCAACGCTTACCAAGAGACCCAGTACTTC.